This entry is about one T cell receptor beta chain. Antigen unknown. Profiling relied on immunoSEQ multiplex PCR, and the TCRdb table lists in-frame clones only, not all of them. This table has 40,000 to 50,000 clones, approximately 80% appearing once. About 10^5 naive or memory CD4+ cells were cultured with CEF peptides for roughly 10 days. These data come from a study of CD4 T cells in relation to SARS-CoV-2 and coronaviruses. The overall study: After less than eleven days of antigen culture, PBMC TCR beta CDR3s were sequenced.

From germline, CDR1 is SGHDT and CDR2 YYEEEE. This CDR3 spans 14 amino acids. V was trimmed by 5 bases and J by 1 base, leaving 10 bases between them. This sequence joins TRBV5-6 and TRBJ1-3; perhaps TRBD1 as D (5 bases). The clonotype comes from an adult with COVID-19. Source material: naive CD4+ T cells from PBMCs, cultured in vitro. This sample's subset: naive CD4+ T cells isolated by negative enrichment. The CDR3 region is CASSYRGSGNTIYF. CDR3 nucleotide sequence: TGTGCCAGCAGTTATAGGGGTTCTGGAAACACCATATATTTT.